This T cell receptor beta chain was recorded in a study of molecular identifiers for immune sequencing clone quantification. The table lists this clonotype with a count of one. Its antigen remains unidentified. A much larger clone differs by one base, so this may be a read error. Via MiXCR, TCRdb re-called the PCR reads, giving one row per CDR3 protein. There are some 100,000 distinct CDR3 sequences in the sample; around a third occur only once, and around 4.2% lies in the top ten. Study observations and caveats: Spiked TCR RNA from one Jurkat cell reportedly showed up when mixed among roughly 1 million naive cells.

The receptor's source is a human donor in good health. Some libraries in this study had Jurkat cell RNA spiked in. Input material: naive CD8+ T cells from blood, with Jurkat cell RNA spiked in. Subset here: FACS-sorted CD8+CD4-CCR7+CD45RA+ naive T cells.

The CDR3: CASSHETSGQETQYF. The CDR3 bases are TGTGCCAGCAGCCATGAGACTAGCGGACAAGAGACCCAGTACTTC. The rearrangement links TRBV14 to TRBJ2-5, with 9 bases that match TRBD2. The ends lost 3 bases at V and 2 bases at J; junction bases unmatched: 4. Germline V gene sequence: CDR1 SGHDN, CDR2 FVKESK. The length of the CDR3 is 15 residues.